Listed below are T cell receptor beta chains from one sample, sequenced in a study of cytomegalovirus exposure and HLA in healthy donors. Only in-frame clones appear in the TCRdb table, and some are missing; sequencing was by immunoSEQ multiplex PCR. The data contain approximately 100,000 clones, 75% to 80% of them singletons. Sequencing was carried out using PBMCs. These receptors all come from a woman between 40 and 50 years old in good health and CMV-seropositive. The conserved cysteine and the conserved F or W are not part of the CDR3 here.

11	TRBV6-1	TRBJ1-4	ASRGQGFEKLF
12	TRBV6-6	TRBJ1-5	ASSPVEPTQPQH
14	TRBV2	TRBJ1-6	ASRRGTVVANSPLH
11	TRBV19	TRBJ1-1	ASSKYRAGEAF
11	TRBV5-1	TRBJ2-1	ASSFESGFEQF
12	TRBV6-5	TRBJ2-7	ASSPRDSVYEQY
12	TRBV29-1	TRBJ1-1	SGLTGATTTEAF
10	TRBV25-1	TRBJ2-7	AGSATGYEQY
10	TRBV5-1	TRBJ2-7	ASSGEGRGAI
13	TRBV5-6	TRBJ1-3	ASSWTRSSGNTIY
14	TRBV7-2	TRBJ2-3	ASSLGPNGGVNTQY
13	TRBV2	TRBJ1-6	ASSRSRDRGPPLH
10	TRBV19	TRBJ1-1	ASKRDRSEAF
14	TRBV6-1	TRBJ1-2	ASSGGDGSFSYGYT
14	TRBV6-1	TRBJ2-5	ASSEAPGILAETQY
11	TRBV6-6	TRBJ1-5	ASSYSKGQPQH
17	TRBV4-1	TRBJ2-3	ASSQDQAKNTATQHTQY
12	TRBV19	TRBJ1-2	ASTRDSFNYGYT
12	TRBV18	TRBJ1-2	ASSPSGRGYGYT
11	TRBV6-6	TRBJ1-1	ASRNRGRTEAF
16	TRBV11-2	TRBJ2-1	ASSATTGNRGPHNEQF
13	TRBV9	TRBJ1-4	ASSGGGAMYEKLF
14	TRBV4-2	TRBJ1-6	ASSGQGQVYNSPLH
9	TRBV2	TRBJ2-3	ASSSTDTQY
16	TRBV9	TRBJ2-3	ASSVRTSGGLRPDTQY
12	TRBV19	TRBJ2-1	ASSPGLAGGEQF
14	TRBV18	TRBJ2-5	ASSPRDRGLVETQY
11	TRBV7-9	TRBJ1-6	AVRQGDISPLH
14	TRBV7-9	TRBJ2-1	ASRPIAGSPIGEQF
14	TRBV30	TRBJ1-1	AWNGPNRGLNTEAF
12	TRBV4-1	TRBJ1-1	ASSQGSGQHEAF
12	TRBV6-5	TRBJ1-1	ASTRTGLDTEAF
12	TRBV19	TRBJ2-7	ASSIEGPGNEQY
13	TRBV18	TRBJ1-2	ASSPEEGRHYGYT
13	TRBV6-1	TRBJ2-5	ASSTGVSGRETQY
14	TRBV7-2	TRBJ1-2	ASSYGQGTSKAGYT
17	TRBV11-2	TRBJ2-1	ASSSKPIYRGPRVNEQF
11	TRBV30	TRBJ1-2	ACPGGSLHGYT
10	TRBV5-6	TRBJ2-5	ASSFSSETQY
11	TRBV10-3	TRBJ2-5	AISQGSQETQY
12	TRBV6-5	TRBJ2-7	ASSYSTGAGEQY
11	TRBV7-3	TRBJ1-1	ASSFGENTEAF
13	TRBV5-4	TRBJ1-6	ASSSGGSYNSPLH
11	TRBV5-6	TRBJ1-5	ASSSRLNQPQH
12	TRBV6-5	TRBJ1-1	ASRKGAANTEAF
11	TRBV6-1	TRBJ2-7	ASTRDSYYEQY
12	TRBV5-1	TRBJ2-1	ASSPQALPHEQF
12	TRBV5-4	TRBJ2-7	ASSLQGVSYEQY
12	TRBV29-1	TRBJ1-5	SVDLGGPNQPQH
10	TRBV6-5	TRBJ2-5	ASSRSSGAQY
11	TRBV14	TRBJ2-7	ASSPRTSGEQY
12	TRBV19	TRBJ2-1	ASSMSQVHNEQF
13	TRBV7-8	TRBJ1-2	ASSFGTGGNYGYT
10	TRBV30	TRBJ1-6	AWTSRGSPLH
11	TRBV7-3	TRBJ1-2	ASSLKGGRGYT
12	TRBV7-7	TRBJ2-1	ASSLGTSGDEQF
11	TRBV6-1	TRBJ2-7	ASRTGNTYEQY
13	TRBV27	TRBJ2-1	ASSVNWASYNEQF
16	TRBV7-7	TRBJ1-3	ASSLGSSVRRRRNTIY
11	TRBV6-1	TRBJ2-1	ASRLAGSNEQF